This TCR beta chain was captured by sequencing in a study of T-cell reconstitution after alpha-beta-depleted transplantation in children. Preparing the TCRbeta library involved the use of unique molecular identifiers. TCRdb redid the calling of the PCR reads with MiXCR, one entry per CDR3 protein. The sample lists approximately 420,000 distinct CDR3 sequences; roughly 11% were seen once. Germline CDR1 SGDLS, CDR2 YYNGEE. CDR3 length equals 14 residues. Trimming stripped 0 bases from V and 4 bases from J, with 8 bases between. The clonotype originates from a human donor who donated a stem cell graft to a child with acute myeloid leukemia. The V gene is TRBV9, the J gene TRBJ2-1; no clear D gene. The material was PBMCs from the stem cell graft donor, obtained from the stem cell graft. CDR3 bases: TGTGCCAGCAGCGTAGAACCCCTTTACAATGAGCAGTTCTTC. It specifies CASSVEPLYNEQFF.